The clone carrying this T cell receptor (beta chain) was recorded once. This sample was taken from a study of control samples from healthy donors and cancer patients. Between the trimmed V and J ends, which lost 2 bases and 8 bases, there was a span of 16 bases. Germline loops: CDR1 SGHNT, CDR2 YYREEE (reference sequence). This CDR3 has 14 residues. Sequencing was performed with immunoSEQ multiplex PCR; in TCRdb, only in-frame clones are kept and a portion is missing. This sample has under 65,000 clones, with less than 95% found just once. The chain joins TRBV5-4 to TRBJ1-2, with no clear D. The receptor was derived from a young man with colorectal cancer. Sequences were obtained from PBMCs. The CDR3 bases are TGTGCCAGCAGCTTAATCCAGGCTCCGGACGGCTACACCTTC. Amino acid sequence: CASSLIQAPDGYTF.